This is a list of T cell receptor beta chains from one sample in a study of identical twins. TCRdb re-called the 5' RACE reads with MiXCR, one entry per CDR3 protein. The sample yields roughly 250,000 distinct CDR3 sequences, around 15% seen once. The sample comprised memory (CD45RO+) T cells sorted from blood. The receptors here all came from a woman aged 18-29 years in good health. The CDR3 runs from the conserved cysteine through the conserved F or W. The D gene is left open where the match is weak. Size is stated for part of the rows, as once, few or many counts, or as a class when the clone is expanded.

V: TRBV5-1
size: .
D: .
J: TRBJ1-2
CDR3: CASSRLGQSDGYTF
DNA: TGCGCCAGCAGCCGACTCGGGCAGAGCGATGGCTACACCTTC

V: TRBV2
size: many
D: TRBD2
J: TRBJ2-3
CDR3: CASSLGLGDTQYF
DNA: TGTGCCAGCAGTCTGGGACTAGGAGATACGCAGTATTTT

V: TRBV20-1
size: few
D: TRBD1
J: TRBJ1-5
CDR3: CSASKRGHTHQPQHF
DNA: TGCAGTGCTAGTAAGAGGGGGCATACCCACCAGCCCCAGCATTTT

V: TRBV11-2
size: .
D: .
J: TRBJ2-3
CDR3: CASSQLVYTQYF
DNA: TGTGCCAGCAGTCAACTAGTATATACGCAGTATTTT

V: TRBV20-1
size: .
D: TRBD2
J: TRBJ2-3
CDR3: CSARRSTSGGAMDTQYF
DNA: TGCAGTGCTAGACGGTCGACTAGCGGGGGGGCGATGGATACGCAGTATTTT

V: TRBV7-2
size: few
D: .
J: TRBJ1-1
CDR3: CASSPGLYTEAFF
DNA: TGTGCCAGCAGCCCGGGACTCTACACTGAAGCTTTCTTT

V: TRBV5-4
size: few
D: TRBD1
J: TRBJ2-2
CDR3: CASSPGQGSGELFF
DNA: TGTGCCAGCAGCCCGGGACAGGGTAGCGGGGAGCTGTTTTTT

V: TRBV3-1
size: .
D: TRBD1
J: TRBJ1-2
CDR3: CASSPRAGGGYTF
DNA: TGTGCCAGCAGCCCCCGGGCAGGGGGTGGCTACACCTTC

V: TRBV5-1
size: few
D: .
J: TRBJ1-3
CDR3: CASSSNGVADTIYF
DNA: TGCGCCAGCAGCTCGAACGGGGTTGCGGACACCATATATTTT

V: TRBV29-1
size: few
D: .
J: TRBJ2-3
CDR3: CSHEEGTDTQYF
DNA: TGCAGCCACGAAGAGGGCACAGATACGCAGTATTTT

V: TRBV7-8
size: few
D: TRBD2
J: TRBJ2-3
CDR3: CASSQGAGLPTDTQYF
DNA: TGTGCCAGCAGCCAGGGTGCGGGACTACCCACAGATACGCAGTATTTT

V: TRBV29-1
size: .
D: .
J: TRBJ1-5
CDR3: CSGGRGAPCQPQHF
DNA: TGCAGCGGGGGTCGTGGTGCCCCCTGTCAGCCCCAGCATTTT

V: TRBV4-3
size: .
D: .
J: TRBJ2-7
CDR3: CASSQGGDSVHEQYF
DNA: TGCGCCAGCAGCCAAGGCGGGGATAGCGTCCACGAGCAGTACTTC

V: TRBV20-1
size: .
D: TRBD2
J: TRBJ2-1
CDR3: CSARDLAGGLFEQFF
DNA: TGCAGTGCTAGAGATCTAGCGGGGGGGCTCTTTGAGCAGTTCTTC

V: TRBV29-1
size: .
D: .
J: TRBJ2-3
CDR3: CSVDVGNSDTQYF
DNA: TGCAGCGTTGACGTAGGGAACTCAGATACGCAGTATTTT